This TCR beta chain was identified in a study of lymphopenia after photon versus proton radiotherapy. Overall study findings and caveats: After lymphocyte nadir, photon-treated repertoires showed oligoclonal expansion, especially CD8+ Temra. Photon-treated patients lost naive T cells and TCR diversity; proton-treated stayed stable.

The CDR3 runs 11 residues. Per germline, CDR1 SGHDN and CDR2 FVKESK. Trimming removed 2 bases from V and 3 bases from J, with 2 bases in between. Sequencing used immunoSEQ multiplex PCR; TCRdb keeps in-frame clones, though not all of them. The top ten hold about 2% of the sample, which has some 55,000 clones, approximately 86% seen once. This clone has more than one count but fewer than ten. What it binds is unknown. This receptor was identified in a man in his forties or fifties with gastric cancer. This chain uses TRBV14 with TRBJ2-7; no firm D call. The sequencing here drew on peripheral blood, taken from a patient treated with photon-based radiotherapy. Written as DNA, the CDR3 is TGTGCCAGCAGCCAACGCTACGAGCAGTACTTC. Encoded protein: CASSQRYEQYF.